These 19 T cell receptor beta chains were sequenced from one sample in a study of cytomegalovirus exposure and HLA in healthy donors. PCR primers comprised 60 Vbeta and 13 Jbeta primers. Using immunoSEQ multiplex PCR, the repertoire was profiled, and TCRdb retains in-frame clones only, with some absent. Altogether under 200,000 clones are present, over 60% being singletons, with the ten largest covering 1.5%. Sequencing input: PBMCs. These receptor sequences come from a girl aged 5-17 years in good health and CMV-seronegative.

The rearrangement uses TRBV27 and TRBJ1-2; 7 bases line up with TRBD1. Germline V gene data show CDR1 as MNHEY and CDR2 as SMNVEV (reference sequence). The CDR3 sequence is 11 residues long. Trimming cost V 7 bases and J 6 bases; bases outside gene matches: 2. CDR3 sequence (DNA): TGTGCCAGCACCGACAGGGATGGCTACACCTTC. Translation gives CASTDRDGYTF.

This clone was seen only a few times. This chain connects TRBV2 to TRBJ2-3; the D is unclear. Germline assignment: CDR1 SNHLY and CDR2 FYNNEI. The CDR3 contains 17 residues. The V end was cut by 6 bases, the J end by 0 bases, with 19 bases between. CDR3 sequence (DNA): TGTGCCAGCAGCCTACCCGTCCTATTCGTTAGCACAGATACGCAGTATTTT. Its protein is CASSLPVLFVSTDTQYF.

This clone occurred once. The chain recombines TRBV9 with TRBJ2-7; D gene uncertain. This CDR3 contains 16 residues. Germline assignment: CDR1 SGDLS and CDR2 YYNGEE. V shed 4 bases and J shed 1 base, with 18 bases lying between them. The CDR3 nucleotides are TGTGCCAGCAGCTCCTCCAGAGAAACGGGTTCCTACGAGCAGTACTTC. Translated: CASSSSRETGSYEQYF.

The rearrangement joins TRBV7-3 to TRBJ2-3, with D maybe TRBD1 (6 bases). The CDR3 runs to 14 residues. V dropped 5 bases and J dropped 3 bases, with 12 bases sitting between them. The germline gives CDR1 SGHTA, CDR2 FQGTGA. CDR3 in amino acids: CASSPVRGTDTQYF. The CDR3 coding sequence is TGTGCCAGCAGCCCCGTCAGGGGAACAGATACGCAGTATTTT.

The rearrangement joins TRBV19 to TRBJ2-3; the D gene is possibly TRBD2 (6 bases). This CDR3 region has 15 residues. The V end lost 3 bases, the J end lost 3 bases, and 13 bases lay between the germline ends. CDR1 is LNHDA and CDR2 is SQIVND in the germline V gene (reference sequence). The CDR3 here is CASSMGGQLTDTQYF. In nucleotides, the CDR3 is TGTGCCAGTAGTATGGGAGGACAACTTACAGATACGCAGTATTTT.

The rearrangement uses TRBV5-4 and TRBJ1-2, with 10 positions matching TRBD1. The CDR3 loop spans 16 amino acids. Trimming took 2 bases from V and 3 from J; bases not matched to a gene: 7. The germline gives CDR1 SGHNT, CDR2 YYREEE (reference sequence). CDR3 amino acids: CASSLPGQGGDYGYTF. The DNA for the CDR3 is TGTGCCAGCAGCTTACCAGGACAGGGGGGCGACTATGGCTACACCTTC. Supplemented by reference TRBV5-4 and TRBJ1-2, the full variable domain reads ETGVTQSPTHLIKTRGQQVTLRCSSQSGHNTVSWYQQALGQGPQFIFQYYREEENGRGNFPPRFSGLQFPNYSSELNVNALELDDSALYLCASSLPGQGGDYGYTFGSGTRLTVV.

The gene calls are TRBV6-6 and TRBJ1-6; D is perhaps TRBD1 (5 bases). The germline CDR1 and CDR2 sequences are MNHNY and SVGAGI (reference sequence). This CDR3 has 14 amino acids. V was shortened by 7 bases and J by 10 bases, with 17 bases between the two germline ends. CDR3 sequence: CASNSGLKMSPLHF. In nucleotides, the CDR3 is TGTGCCAGCAACTCGGGACTCAAAATGTCACCCCTCCACTTT.

The rearrangement joins TRBV19 to TRBJ2-7, with TRBD1 matching over 8 bases. V was clipped by 4 bases and J by 0 bases; unmatched bases: 5. This CDR3 is 15 amino acids long. CDR1 and CDR2 (germline): LNHDA, SQIVND (reference sequence). CDR3 DNA sequence: TGTGCCAGTAGTAGGGACAGGTCTTTCTCCTACGAGCAGTACTTC. Translated: CASSRDRSFSYEQYF.

This chain connects TRBV10-1 to TRBJ2-5; 7 bases agree with TRBD2. With V trimmed by 5 bases and J by 9 bases, 9 bases remained unmatched. This CDR3 spans 13 amino acids. Germline-derived CDR1 and CDR2 are WNHNN and SYGVQD (reference sequence). The DNA for the CDR3 is TGCGCCAGCAGTATCGAACTGGGGGGGGCCCAGTACTTC. This gives the protein CASSIELGGAQYF.

The genes are TRBV7-6 and TRBJ2-1; TRBD2 agrees at 10 bases. With V trimmed by 5 bases and J by 8 bases, 9 bases remained unmatched. The CDR3 covers 15 residues. Germline assignment: CDR1 SGHVS and CDR2 FNYEAQ. For the CDR3, the DNA is TGTGCCAGCAGCAAAGCCGCTAGCGGGGGCGATGAGCAGTTCTTC. It translates to CASSKAASGGDEQFF.

The J gene is TRBJ2-2, the V gene TRBV6-1; TRBD1 agrees at 9 bases. CDR3 length: 17 residues. Germline V gives CDR1 MNHNS, CDR2 SASEGT. V lost 2 bases, J lost 2 bases, and 6 bases stayed unmatched. Here the CDR3 reads CASSERDRVLNTGELFF. DNA for the CDR3: TGTGCCAGCAGTGAAAGGGACAGGGTCTTAAACACCGGGGAGCTGTTTTTT.

This chain connects TRBV2 to TRBJ1-2; 7 bases line up with TRBD1. Germline CDR1 reads SNHLY; CDR2 reads FYNNEI. The junction had 9 bases not matched to a gene; V was cut back by 8 bases and J by 3 bases. The CDR3 totals 14 residues. The DNA of the CDR3 is TGTGCCAGCCAAGAGACAGGGCTGGACTATGGCTACACCTTC. It is translated as CASQETGLDYGYTF.

Of note for this clone: Germline and junction disagree at one end, which may indicate a read error. The V call is TRBV29-1, the J call TRBJ2-3; TRBD2 matches 9 bases. Per germline, CDR1 SQVTM and CDR2 ANQGSEA. The CDR3 sequence is 13 residues long. The CDR3 DNA reads TGCAGCGTTGAAGATAGCGGGGGCGTAAGGGCATTTTTT. Residues: CSVEDSGGVRAFF.

The CDR3 spells CSVEEPGQTTGELFF. The CDR3 DNA sequence: TGCAGCGTTGAAGAACCGGGACAGACGACCGGGGAGCTGTTTTTT. This chain uses TRBV29-1 with TRBJ2-2, with 7 positions matching TRBD1. The CDR3 runs to 15 residues. Germline-derived CDR1 and CDR2 are SQVTM and ANQGSEA. With 0 bases clipped from V and 5 bases from J, the junction kept 6 bases outside the gene matches.

This clone was detected once. V is TRBV2 and J is TRBJ1-6; D uncertain. V was shortened by 1 base and J by 10 bases, with 11 bases between the two germline ends. CDR3 size: 14 residues. The germline CDR1 and CDR2 sequences are SNHLY and FYNNEI. The CDR3 here is CASSEGPGQSPLHF. The CDR3 nucleotides are TGTGCCAGCAGTGAAGGCCCAGGTCAATCACCCCTCCACTTT.

This chain links TRBV10-3 with TRBJ2-7; 7 nucleotides line up with TRBD1. This CDR3 contains 18 residues. Looked up from germline, CDR1 is ENHRY and CDR2 is SYGVKD. The ends lost 6 bases at V and 3 bases at J; junction bases unmatched: 20. DNA for the CDR3: TGTGCCATCAGCGGTGGATCCGCCGGGACAGCGAATCACTACGAGCAGTACTTC. This sequence encodes CAISGGSAGTANHYEQYF.

Worth noting for this clone: Its ends do not fully match the called genes, so a read error is possible. The chain employs TRBV6-5 and TRBJ2-5; D call uncertain. The CDR3 is 15 residues long. Germline lookup yields CDR1 MNHEY and CDR2 SVGAGI. The DNA of the CDR3 is TGTGCCAGCAGTTACTCTTTAGGCGGTCAAGGGACCCAGTACTTC. Translating gives CASSYSLGGQGTQYF.

The V call is TRBV9, the J call TRBJ1-1; possible D gene TRBD1, 6 bases. The CDR3 sequence is 14 residues long. Germline V gives CDR1 SGDLS, CDR2 YYNGEE. Between the trimmed V and J ends, which lost 4 bases and 7 bases, there was a span of 17 bases. The CDR3 nucleotides are TGTGCCAGCAGCCCACCAGGACAGATCTTTGAAGCTTTCTTT. It is translated as CASSPPGQIFEAFF.

This clone was seen once. V and J are TRBV5-4 and TRBJ2-1, with 9 bases aligning to TRBD2. Germline loops: CDR1 SGHNT, CDR2 YYREEE (reference sequence). The ends lost 1 base at V and 9 bases at J; junction bases unmatched: 5. The CDR3 sequence is 14 residues long. The CDR3 is CASSLRGGAREQFF. CDR3 DNA sequence: TGTGCCAGCAGCTTGCGCGGGGGGGCGCGTGAGCAGTTCTTC. Full variable domain (missing parts from reference TRBV5-4 and TRBJ2-1): ETGVTQSPTHLIKTRGQQVTLRCSSQSGHNTVSWYQQALGQGPQFIFQYYREEENGRGNFPPRFSGLQFPNYSSELNVNALELDDSALYLCASSLRGGAREQFFGPGTRLTVL.